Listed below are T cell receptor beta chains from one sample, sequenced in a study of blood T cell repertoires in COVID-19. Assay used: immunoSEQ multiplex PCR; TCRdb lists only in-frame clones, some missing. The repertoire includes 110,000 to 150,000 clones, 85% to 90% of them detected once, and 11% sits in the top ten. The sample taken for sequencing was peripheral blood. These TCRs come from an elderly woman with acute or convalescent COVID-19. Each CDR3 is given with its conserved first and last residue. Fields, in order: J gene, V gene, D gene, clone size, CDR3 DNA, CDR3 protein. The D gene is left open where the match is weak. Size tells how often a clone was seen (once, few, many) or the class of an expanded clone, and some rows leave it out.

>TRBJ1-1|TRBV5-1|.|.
TGCGCCAGCAGCTTGGTCGGTTTGAACACTGAAGCTTTCTTT
CASSLVGLNTEAFF
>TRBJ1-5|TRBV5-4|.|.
TGTGCCAGCAGCTTGGGCGGGGCCAATCAGCCCCAGCATTTT
CASSLGGANQPQHF
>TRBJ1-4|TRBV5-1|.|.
TGCGCCAGCAGCTACCTCTCGGGTAATGAAAAACTGTTTTTT
CASSYLSGNEKLFF
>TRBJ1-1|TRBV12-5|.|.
TGTGCTAGTGGTCAAAATCCGAACACTGAAGCTTTCTTT
CASGQNPNTEAFF
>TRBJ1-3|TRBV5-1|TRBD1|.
TGCGCCAGCAGCTTGCTGGGGACAGGTATCCTCTCTGGAAACACCATATATTTT
CASSLLGTGILSGNTIYF
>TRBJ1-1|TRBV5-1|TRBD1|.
TGCGCCAGCAGCGTTACCGACAGGGGCCTGAACACTGAAGCTTTCTTT
CASSVTDRGLNTEAFF
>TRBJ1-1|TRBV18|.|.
TGTGCCAGCTCCCTAACAGGGAGGGACACTGAAGCTTTCTTT
CASSLTGRDTEAFF
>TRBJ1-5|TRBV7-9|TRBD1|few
TGTGCCAGCAGCACAGGGGCCGATCAGCCCCAGCATTTT
CASSTGADQPQHF
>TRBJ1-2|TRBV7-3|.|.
TGTGCCAGCAGCTTAGGTCGGAACTATGGCTACACCTTC
CASSLGRNYGYTF
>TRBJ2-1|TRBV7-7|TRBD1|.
TGTGCTAGCAGCTTAGAGGGGGCCTCCTACAATGAGCAGTTCTTC
CASSLEGASYNEQFF
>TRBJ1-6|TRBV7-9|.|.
TGTGCCAGCAGCTTACTGCGCGATACTTGGACTGAGTCACCCCTCCACTTT
CASSLLRDTWTESPLHF
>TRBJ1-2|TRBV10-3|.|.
TGTGCCATCAGTGAGACCCGACAGTGGTCTAACTATGGCTACACCTTC
CAISETRQWSNYGYTF
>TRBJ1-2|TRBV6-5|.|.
TGTGCCAGCAGTTACTCGGGGGGGTACGGCTACACCTTC
CASSYSGGYGYTF
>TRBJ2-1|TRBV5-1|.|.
TGCGCCAGCAGCGGGGGACACGGAGAAGGTAATGAGCAGTTCTTC
CASSGGHGEGNEQFF
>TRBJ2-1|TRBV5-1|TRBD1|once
TGCGCCAGCAGCTTCGCGACAGGGGGCGCGAATGAGCAGTTCTTC
CASSFATGGANEQFF